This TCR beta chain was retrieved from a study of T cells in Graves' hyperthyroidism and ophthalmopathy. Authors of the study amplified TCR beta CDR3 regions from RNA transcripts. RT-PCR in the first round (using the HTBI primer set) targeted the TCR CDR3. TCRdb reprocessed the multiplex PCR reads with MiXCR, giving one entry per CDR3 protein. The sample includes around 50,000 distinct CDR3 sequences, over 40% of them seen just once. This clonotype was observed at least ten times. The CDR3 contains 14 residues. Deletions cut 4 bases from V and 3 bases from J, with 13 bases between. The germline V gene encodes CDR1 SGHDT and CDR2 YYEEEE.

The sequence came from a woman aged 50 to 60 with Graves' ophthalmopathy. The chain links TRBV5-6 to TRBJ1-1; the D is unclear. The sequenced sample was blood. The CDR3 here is CASSDQELHTEAFF. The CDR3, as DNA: TGTGCCAGCAGCGATCAGGAGCTTCACACTGAAGCTTTCTTT.